These 21 T cell receptor beta chains originate from one sample sequenced in a study of blood T cell repertoires in COVID-19. Profiling relied on immunoSEQ multiplex PCR, and the TCRdb table lists in-frame clones only, not all of them. The data contain about 200,000 clones, about 93% of them singletons. Sequenced: peripheral blood. The receptors here all came from a man between 60 and 70 years old with COVID-19, enrolled during active disease.

The J gene is TRBJ2-7, the V gene TRBV7-2, with D perhaps TRBD2 (5 bases). There are 14 residues in the CDR3. The germline V gene has CDR1 SGHTA and CDR2 FQGNSA. Trimming pared 5 bases from V and 2 bases from J, leaving 13 bases between. The CDR3 DNA is TGTGCCAGCAGCCCGAGGGTTGGCGCCTACGAGCAGTACTTC. Protein: CASSPRVGAYEQYF.

This chain joins TRBV19 and TRBJ2-1; possible D gene TRBD2, 6 bases. The CDR3 contains 14 residues. CDR1 and CDR2 from the germline V gene are LNHDA and SQIVND (reference sequence). Trimming took off 4 bases at V and 10 bases at J, with 17 bases between the two ends. The CDR3 region has the DNA TGTGCCAGTAGTACCCCGGGACTGCTCTGGGAGCAGTTCTTC. Protein sequence: CASSTPGLLWEQFF.

This clone was counted a single time. The CDR3 loop reads CASSVAGTDYGYTF. In DNA, the CDR3 is TGTGCCAGCAGCGTAGCCGGGACAGACTATGGCTACACCTTC. The rearrangement uses TRBV9 and TRBJ1-2; 7 bases are shared with TRBD1. V trimming: 0 bases; J trimming: 3 bases; junction bases outside the gene matches: 2. From germline, CDR1 is SGDLS and CDR2 YYNGEE. This CDR3 has 14 amino acids.

The chain links TRBV12-3 or TRBV12-4 to TRBJ2-7; TRBD2 is a possible D gene (5 bases). This CDR3 has 12 residues. V dropped 5 bases and J dropped 3 bases, with 8 bases sitting between them. CDR3 coding DNA: TGTGCCAGCAGTAGCGGTTACTACGAGCAGTACTTC. Translation gives CASSSGYYEQYF.

The chain carries TRBV3-1 (or the pseudogene TRBV3-2) and TRBJ1-2, with no clear D. The ends were cut back, 3 bases at V and 2 bases at J, with 7 bases in the middle. Germline lookup yields CDR1 LGHDT and CDR2 YNNKEL (reference sequence). The length of the CDR3 is 13 residues. CDR3 in amino acids: CASSQGGNYGYTF. Here the CDR3 DNA reads TGTGCCAGCAGCCAGGGCGGGAACTATGGCTACACCTTC.

The chain recombines TRBV7-9 with TRBJ2-1, with TRBD1 matching over 10 bases. The length of the CDR3 is 17 residues. The V gene's germline CDR1 is SEHNR and CDR2 FQNEAQ (reference sequence). V lost 5 bases to trimming and J lost 10 bases; unmatched junction nucleotides: 17. The CDR3: CASSLGLGTGVSGEQFF. The DNA for the CDR3 is TGTGCCAGCAGCCTAGGCCTCGGGACAGGGGTTTCGGGCGAGCAGTTCTTC.

This rearrangement joins TRBV6-5 to TRBJ2-2, with 9 positions matching TRBD1. The CDR3 totals 15 residues. V shed 0 bases, J shed 7 bases, and the junction held 3 bases outside the gene matches. Germline V gives CDR1 MNHEY, CDR2 SVGAGI. The CDR3 protein is CASSYSTGGDGELFF. DNA of the CDR3: TGTGCCAGCAGTTACTCGACAGGGGGGGACGGGGAGCTGTTTTTT.

In DNA, the CDR3 is TGCGCCAGCAGTCAGAGGACTAGCCCCGGGACCGGGGAGCTGTTTTTT. This sequence encodes CASSQRTSPGTGELFF. The chain links TRBV23-1 to TRBJ2-2, with 8 nucleotides matching TRBD2. TRBV23-1 qualifies as an ORF whose function is uncertain. CDR3 length: 16 amino acids. Trimming removed 3 bases from V and 5 bases from J; junction bases left unmatched: 8.

The chain carries TRBV29-1 and TRBJ2-5, with 10 nucleotides matching TRBD1. From germline, CDR1 is SQVTM and CDR2 ANQGSEA. The CDR3 totals 14 residues. Germline trimming cut 5 bases from V and 5 bases from J; bases unmatched to any gene: 8. CDR3 in DNA: TGCAGCGTTAGGGACAGGGGCCGGGGGGAGACCCAGTACTTC. This codes for CSVRDRGRGETQYF.

The chain carries TRBV7-3 and TRBJ1-1, with 12 bases lining up with TRBD1. Germline lookup yields CDR1 SGHTA and CDR2 FQGTGA. The J segment lost 6 bases and the V segment lost 6 bases, leaving 11 bases of the junction unmatched. CDR3 length: 16 amino acids. CDR3 DNA sequence: TGTGCCAGCAGTTCCACCCCCGGGACAGGGGGCTCTGAAGCTTTCTTT. Its protein is CASSSTPGTGGSEAFF. Filled out from reference TRBV7-3 and TRBJ1-1, the complete variable domain reads GAGVSQTPSNKVTEKGKYVELRCDPISGHTALYWYRQSLGQGPEFLIYFQGTGAADDSGLPNDRFFAVRPEGSVSTLKIQRTERGDSAVYLCASSSTPGTGGSEAFFGQGTRLTVV.

The V call is TRBV7-9, the J call TRBJ2-3; 14 bases are a match to TRBD2. This CDR3 spans 17 amino acids. The trim removed 5 bases at V and 1 base at J, leaving 5 bases unmatched. From germline, CDR1 is SEHNR and CDR2 FQNEAQ (reference sequence). The CDR3 DNA reads TGTGCCAGCAGCGCGGGGGGACTAGCGGGGGGCACAGATACGCAGTATTTT. Translation gives CASSAGGLAGGTDTQYF.

The rearrangement links TRBV7-2 to TRBJ2-3; 9 positions match TRBD1. The V gene's germline CDR1 is SGHTA and CDR2 FQGNSA. The CDR3 has 14 residues. J gave up 6 bases and V 1 base, and 2 bases lay outside the gene matches. As DNA, the CDR3 is TGTGCCAGCAGCTTAGGGGACAGGGTGGATACGCAGTATTTT. Translated: CASSLGDRVDTQYF.

Details on this clone: Other DNA sequences in the sample encode the same CDR3. The genes are TRBV27 and TRBJ1-1, with 9 bases lining up with TRBD1. V lost 6 bases to trimming and J lost 2 bases; unmatched junction nucleotides: 1. Per the germline V gene, CDR1 is MNHEY and CDR2 is SMNVEV (reference sequence). The CDR3 contains 13 residues. CDR3 region: CASRDRGNTEAFF. Written as DNA, the CDR3 is TGTGCCAGCAGGGACAGGGGTAACACTGAAGCTTTCTTT.

This clone was found a few times. V gene TRBV5-4 combines with J gene TRBJ2-3, with 12 positions matching TRBD1. The CDR3 length is 17 residues. With V trimmed by 4 bases and J by 5 bases, 11 bases remained unmatched. The germline gives CDR1 SGHNT, CDR2 YYREEE (reference sequence). CDR3 nucleotides: TGTGCCAGCAGCGCAGAGCCGGGACAGGGGGCACGAGATACGCAGTATTTT. Protein sequence: CASSAEPGQGARDTQYF.

The J gene is TRBJ2-1, the V gene TRBV7-9; 7 bases align to TRBD2. V gave up 2 bases and J gave up 9 bases; unmatched junction bases: 22. Germline CDR1 and CDR2: SEHNR and FQNEAQ (reference sequence). This CDR3 spans 19 amino acids. The CDR3, as DNA: TGTGCCAGCAGCTTATGGGCCTATAGCGGGTACGCTAAGGGGCCTGAGCAGTTCTTC. Amino acids: CASSLWAYSGYAKGPEQFF.

V is TRBV6-5 and J is TRBJ2-6; perhaps TRBD2 as D (5 bases). The CDR3 consists of 14 residues. V was trimmed by 8 bases and J by 3 bases, leaving 11 bases between them. Germline assignment: CDR1 MNHEY and CDR2 SVGAGI. The CDR3 DNA reads TGTGCCAGCCTGCCCGGGGTTGGGGCCAACGTCCTGACTTTC. Its protein product is CASLPGVGANVLTF.

The chain combines TRBV19 with TRBJ2-1; 8 bases line up with TRBD2. The CDR3 spans 14 residues. The V and J ends lost 10 bases and 6 bases, in that order; junction bases with no gene match: 11. Looked up from germline, CDR1 is LNHDA and CDR2 is SQIVND (reference sequence). The CDR3 nucleotides are TGTGCCACGGCTCCTACTAGCGGCCCCAATGAGCAGTTCTTC. This gives the protein CATAPTSGPNEQFF. Full variable domain (outside the CDR3, taken from reference TRBV19 and TRBJ2-1): DGGITQSPKYLFRKEGQNVTLSCEQNLNHDAMYWYRQDPGQGLRLIYYSQIVNDFQKGDIAEGYSVSREKKESFPLTVTSAQKNPTAFYLCATAPTSGPNEQFFGPGTRLTVL.

This clone was counted once. A read error may account for a junction end that differs from germline. J is TRBJ1-2 and V is TRBV5-6; no definite D call. The CDR3 runs 12 residues. From germline, CDR1 is SGHDT and CDR2 YYEEEE. The CDR3 protein is CASSLAGTGNAF. CDR3 DNA: TGTGCCAGCAGCTTGGCCGGAACGGGGAATGCCTTC.

This sequence joins TRBV18 and TRBJ1-4; TRBD1 aligns across 8 bases. Trimming at V came to 4 bases and at J to 6 bases, leaving 7 bases not matched to a gene. The CDR3 contains 15 residues. Per the germline V gene, CDR1 is KGHSH and CDR2 is LQKENI. The CDR3 spells CASSLTQGADEKLFF. The CDR3 region has the DNA TGTGCCAGCTCACTGACTCAGGGGGCGGATGAAAAACTGTTTTTT.

J is TRBJ2-1 and V is TRBV2; perhaps TRBD1 as D (5 bases). The germline CDR1 and CDR2 sequences are SNHLY and FYNNEI. This CDR3 has 15 amino acids. V shed 1 base and J shed 0 bases, with 7 bases lying between them. CDR3 coding DNA: TGTGCCAGCAGTGAAGAGGGGCTCTCCTACAATGAGCAGTTCTTC. Translation gives CASSEEGLSYNEQFF.

This rearrangement joins TRBV4-3 to TRBJ2-1, with 12 bases identical to TRBD2. The trim removed 0 bases at V and 10 bases at J, leaving 7 bases unmatched. This CDR3 is 16 amino acids long. CDR1 is LGHNA, CDR2 YSLEER, per germline. The CDR3 sequence is CASSQEPSGRGGEQFF. CDR3 coding DNA: TGCGCCAGCAGCCAAGAGCCTAGCGGGAGGGGCGGGGAGCAGTTCTTC.